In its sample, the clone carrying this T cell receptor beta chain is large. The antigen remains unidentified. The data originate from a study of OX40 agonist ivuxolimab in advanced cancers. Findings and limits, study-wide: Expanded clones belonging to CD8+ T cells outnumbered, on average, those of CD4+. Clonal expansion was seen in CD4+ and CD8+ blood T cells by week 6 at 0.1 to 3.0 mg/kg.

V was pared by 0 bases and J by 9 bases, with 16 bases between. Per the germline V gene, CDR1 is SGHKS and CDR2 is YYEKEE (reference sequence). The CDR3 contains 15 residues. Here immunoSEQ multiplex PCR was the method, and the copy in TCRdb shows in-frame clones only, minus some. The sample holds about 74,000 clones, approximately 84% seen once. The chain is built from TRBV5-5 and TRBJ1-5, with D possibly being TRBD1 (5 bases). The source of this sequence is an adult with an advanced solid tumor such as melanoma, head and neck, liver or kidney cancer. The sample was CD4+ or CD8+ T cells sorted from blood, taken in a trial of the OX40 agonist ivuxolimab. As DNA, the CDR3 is TGTGCCAGCAGCTTGGTGGAGGGGAGGTATTGGCCCCAGCATTTT. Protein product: CASSLVEGRYWPQHF.